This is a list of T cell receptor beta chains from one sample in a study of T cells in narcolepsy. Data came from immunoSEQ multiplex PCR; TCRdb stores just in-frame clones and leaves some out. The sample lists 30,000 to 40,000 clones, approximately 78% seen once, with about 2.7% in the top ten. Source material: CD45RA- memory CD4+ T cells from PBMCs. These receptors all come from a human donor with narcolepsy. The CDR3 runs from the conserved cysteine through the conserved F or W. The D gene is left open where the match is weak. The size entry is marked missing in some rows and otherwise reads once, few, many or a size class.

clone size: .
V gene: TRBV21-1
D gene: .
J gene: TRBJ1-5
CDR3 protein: CASSTIGANPQHF
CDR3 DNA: TGTGCCAGCAGCACAATAGGCGCTAACCCCCAGCATTTT

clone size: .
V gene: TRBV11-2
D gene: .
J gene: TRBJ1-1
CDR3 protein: CASSLWGGTGTEAFF
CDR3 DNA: TGTGCCAGCAGCTTATGGGGGGGGACGGGCACTGAAGCTTTCTTT

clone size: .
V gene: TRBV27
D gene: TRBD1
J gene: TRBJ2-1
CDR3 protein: CASSSTGGPYNEQFF
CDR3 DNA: TGTGCCAGCAGTTCTACAGGGGGCCCCTACAATGAGCAGTTCTTC

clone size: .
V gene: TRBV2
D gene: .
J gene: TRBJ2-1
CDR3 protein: CASSDLGGEQFF
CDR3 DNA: TGTGCCAGCAGCGACTTGGGCGGTGAGCAGTTCTTC

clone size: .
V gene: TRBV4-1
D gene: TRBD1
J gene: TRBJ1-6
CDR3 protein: CASSQDAEQGLSPLHF
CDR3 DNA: TGCGCCAGCAGCCAAGATGCCGAACAGGGGCTCTCACCCCTCCACTTT

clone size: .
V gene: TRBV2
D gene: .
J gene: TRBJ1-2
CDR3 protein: CASRGGAYYGYTF
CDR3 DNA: TGTGCCAGCAGGGGGGGAGCCTACTATGGCTACACCTTC

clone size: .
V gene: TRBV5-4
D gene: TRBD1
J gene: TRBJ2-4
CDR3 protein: CASSPRTGGVDIQYF
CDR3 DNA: TGTGCCAGCAGCCCCCGGACAGGGGGGGTGGACATTCAGTACTTC

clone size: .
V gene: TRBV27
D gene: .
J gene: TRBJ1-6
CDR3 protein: CASSWSGNNSPLHF
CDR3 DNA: TGTGCCAGCAGTTGGAGCGGGAATAATTCACCCCTCCACTTT

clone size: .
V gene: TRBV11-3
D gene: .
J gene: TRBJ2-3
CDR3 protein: CASSLGGDTDTQYF
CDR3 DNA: TGTGCCAGCAGCTTAGGGGGGGATACAGATACGCAGTATTTT

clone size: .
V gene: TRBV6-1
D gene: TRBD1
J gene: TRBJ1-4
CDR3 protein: CASSEAQGAANEKLFF
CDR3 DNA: TGTGCCAGCAGTGAAGCGCAGGGGGCAGCTAATGAAAAACTGTTTTTT

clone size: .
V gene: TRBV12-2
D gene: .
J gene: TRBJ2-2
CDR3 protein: CASRLAKQGRPGELFF
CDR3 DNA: TGTGCAAGTCGCTTAGCGAAACAGGGGAGGCCCGGGGAGCTGTTTTTT

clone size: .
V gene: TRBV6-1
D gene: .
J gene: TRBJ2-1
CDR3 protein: CASTKEGLPSNEQFF
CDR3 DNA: TGTGCCAGCACAAAGGAGGGACTGCCGAGTAATGAGCAGTTCTTC

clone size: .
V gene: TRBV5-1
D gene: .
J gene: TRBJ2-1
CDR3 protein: CASSSGVQQFF
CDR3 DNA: TGCGCCAGCAGCTCGGGGGTTCAGCAGTTCTTC

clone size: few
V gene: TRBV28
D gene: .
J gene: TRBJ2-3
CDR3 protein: CASSSLDTQYF
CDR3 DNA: TGTGCCAGCAGCAGTCTAGATACGCAGTATTTT

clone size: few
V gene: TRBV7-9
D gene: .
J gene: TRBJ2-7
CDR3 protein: CASSLPGSPYEQYF
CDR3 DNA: TGTGCCAGCAGCTTACCAGGCAGTCCCTACGAGCAGTACTTC

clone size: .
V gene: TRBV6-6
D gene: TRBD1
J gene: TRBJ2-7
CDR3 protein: CASSLGQGAYEQYF
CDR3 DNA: TGTGCCAGCAGCTTGGGACAGGGGGCATACGAGCAGTACTTC

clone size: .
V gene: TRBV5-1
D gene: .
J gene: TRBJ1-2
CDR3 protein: CASSLGDDYGYTF
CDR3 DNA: TGCGCCAGCAGCTTGGGGGACGACTATGGCTACACCTTC

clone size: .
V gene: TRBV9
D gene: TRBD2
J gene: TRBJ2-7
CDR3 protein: CASSVGGGQYEQYF
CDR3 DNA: TGTGCCAGCAGCGTGGGCGGGGGGCAATACGAGCAGTACTTC

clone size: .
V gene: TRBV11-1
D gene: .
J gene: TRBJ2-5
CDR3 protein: CASSLNRGAETQYF
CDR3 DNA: TGTGCCAGCAGCTTAAACCGGGGGGCAGAGACCCAGTACTTC

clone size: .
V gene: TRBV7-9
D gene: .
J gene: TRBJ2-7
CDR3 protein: CASSRTGSASYEQYF
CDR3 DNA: TGTGCCAGCAGCAGAACAGGGAGTGCGTCCTACGAGCAGTACTTC

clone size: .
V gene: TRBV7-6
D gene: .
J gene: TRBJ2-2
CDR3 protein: CASSLQGRRPTGELFF
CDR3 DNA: TGTGCCAGCAGCTTACAGGGGCGGCGTCCCACCGGGGAGCTGTTTTTT

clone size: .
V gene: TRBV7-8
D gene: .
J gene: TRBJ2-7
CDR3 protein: CASSLLPVSYEQYF
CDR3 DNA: TGTGCCAGCAGCTTACTGCCTGTAAGCTACGAGCAGTACTTC

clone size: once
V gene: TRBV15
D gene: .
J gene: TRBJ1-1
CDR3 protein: CATSRDLSSTEAFF
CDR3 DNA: TGTGCCACCAGCAGAGATTTGTCGAGCACTGAAGCTTTCTTT

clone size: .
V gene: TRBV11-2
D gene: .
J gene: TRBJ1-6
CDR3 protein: CASSPVRNSPLHF
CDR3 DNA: TGTGCCAGCAGCCCAGTTAGAAATTCACCCCTCCACTTT

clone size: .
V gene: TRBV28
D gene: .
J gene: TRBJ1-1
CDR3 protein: CASSFFGRGRDTEAFF
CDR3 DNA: TGTGCCAGCAGTTTTTTTGGCCGGGGCAGGGACACTGAAGCTTTCTTT

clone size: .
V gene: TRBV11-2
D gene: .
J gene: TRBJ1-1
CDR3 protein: CASSLGGRTEAFF
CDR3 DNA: TGTGCCAGCAGCTTGGGGGGGCGGACTGAAGCTTTCTTT

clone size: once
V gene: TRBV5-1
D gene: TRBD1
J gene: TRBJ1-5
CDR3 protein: CASSAAPGGYQPQHF
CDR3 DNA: TGCGCCAGCAGCGCGGCCCCAGGGGGCTATCAGCCCCAGCATTTT

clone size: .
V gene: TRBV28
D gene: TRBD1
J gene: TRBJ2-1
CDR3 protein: CASSMGQNEQFF
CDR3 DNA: TGTGCCAGCAGCATGGGACAGAATGAGCAGTTCTTC

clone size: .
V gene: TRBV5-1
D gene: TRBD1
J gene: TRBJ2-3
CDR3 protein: CASSLDRGYTDTQYF
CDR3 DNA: TGCGCCAGCAGCTTGGACAGGGGGTACACAGATACGCAGTATTTT

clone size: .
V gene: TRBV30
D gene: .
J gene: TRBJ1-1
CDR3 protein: CAWSPRVTEAFF
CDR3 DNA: TGTGCCTGGAGCCCACGTGTCACTGAAGCTTTCTTT

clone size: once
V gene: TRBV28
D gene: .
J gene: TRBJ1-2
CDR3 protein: CALGERGELYTF
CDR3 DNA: TGTGCCTTGGGGGAGAGGGGTGAACTCTACACCTTC

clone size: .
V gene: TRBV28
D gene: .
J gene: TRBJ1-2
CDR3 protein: CASSSWFYGYTF
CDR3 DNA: TGTGCCAGCAGTTCTTGGTTCTATGGCTACACCTTC

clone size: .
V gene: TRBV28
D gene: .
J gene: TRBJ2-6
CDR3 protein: CASSYKTGISSGANVLTF
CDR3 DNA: TGTGCCAGCAGTTACAAGACAGGCATAAGCTCTGGGGCCAACGTCCTGACTTTC

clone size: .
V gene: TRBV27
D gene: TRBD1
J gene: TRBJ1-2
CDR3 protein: CASSDLGQGVHYGYTF
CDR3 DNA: TGTGCCAGCAGTGACCTTGGACAGGGGGTCCACTATGGCTACACCTTC

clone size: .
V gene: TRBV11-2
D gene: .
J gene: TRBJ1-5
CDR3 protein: CASSPSPGSGQPQHF
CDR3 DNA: TGTGCCAGCAGTCCGTCCCCAGGGAGTGGGCAGCCCCAGCATTTT

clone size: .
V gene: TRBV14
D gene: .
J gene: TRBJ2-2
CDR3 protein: CASSPGWSTGELFF
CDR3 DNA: TGTGCCAGCAGCCCAGGGTGGAGCACCGGGGAGCTGTTTTTT

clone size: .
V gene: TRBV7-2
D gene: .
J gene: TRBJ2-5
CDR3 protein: CASSLLRVETQYF
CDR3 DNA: TGTGCCAGCAGCTTACTTAGAGTAGAGACCCAGTACTTC

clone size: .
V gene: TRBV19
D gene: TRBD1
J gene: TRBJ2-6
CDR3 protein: CASSMPRGPGANVLTF
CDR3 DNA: TGTGCCAGTAGTATGCCCAGGGGGCCTGGGGCCAACGTCCTGACTTTC

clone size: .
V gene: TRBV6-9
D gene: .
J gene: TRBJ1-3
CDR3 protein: CASSRDGASSGNTIYF
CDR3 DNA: TGTGCCAGCAGCCGTGATGGAGCCAGCTCTGGAAACACCATATATTTT

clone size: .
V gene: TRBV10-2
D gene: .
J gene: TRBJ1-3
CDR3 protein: CASSERASSGNTIYF
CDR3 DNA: TGCGCCAGCAGTGAGAGGGCGAGCTCTGGAAACACCATATATTTT

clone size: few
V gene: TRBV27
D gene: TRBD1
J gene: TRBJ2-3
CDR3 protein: CASSWGQGTDTQYF
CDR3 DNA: TGTGCCAGCAGTTGGGGACAGGGGACAGATACGCAGTATTTT

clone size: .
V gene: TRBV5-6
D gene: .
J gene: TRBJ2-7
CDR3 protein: CASSSGGYEQYF
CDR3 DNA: TGTGCCAGCAGCTCCGGGGGCTACGAGCAGTACTTC